This T cell receptor beta chain is drawn from a study of blood T cell repertoires in COVID-19. At the level of the study: Samples came from the United States, Italy and Spain, spanning acute and convalescent COVID-19. Sources were T cells, B-cell-depleted T cells, or PBMCs; the material itself was cDNA or gDNA.

From germline, CDR1 is SGDLS and CDR2 YYNGEE. The CDR3 length is 17 residues. With 4 bases removed from V and 10 bases from J, the gap between germline ends came to 24 bases. Per the original methods: Quantification of nucleated cells was approximated via reference gene primer amplification. The repertoire was sequenced with immunoSEQ multiplex PCR; TCRdb's copy has only in-frame clones and lacks some. V and J calls and clone size are as listed in that table; D and trimming were resolved from the DNA. The sample carries 95,000 to 110,000 clones, nearly 90% recorded once. Specimen: peripheral blood. The gene calls are TRBV9 and TRBJ1-6, with D possibly TRBD1 on 6 matching bases. This TCR came from a man aged 45-60 years in a cohort sampled during active COVID-19. DNA for the CDR3: TGTGCCAGCAGCAAAGATGTTACAGGGTACCTAGACTCACCCCTCCACTTT. Translated, it gives CASSKDVTGYLDSPLHF.